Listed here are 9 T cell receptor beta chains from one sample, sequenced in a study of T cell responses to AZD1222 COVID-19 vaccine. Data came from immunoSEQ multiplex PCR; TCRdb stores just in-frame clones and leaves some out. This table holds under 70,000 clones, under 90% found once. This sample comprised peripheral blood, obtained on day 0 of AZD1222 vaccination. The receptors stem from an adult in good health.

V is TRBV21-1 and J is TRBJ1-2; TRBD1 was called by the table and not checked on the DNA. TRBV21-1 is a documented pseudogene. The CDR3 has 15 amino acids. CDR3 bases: TGTGCCAGCAGCAAGGATGAAGGGGGTGACTATGGCTACACCTTC. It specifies CASSKDEGGDYGYTF.

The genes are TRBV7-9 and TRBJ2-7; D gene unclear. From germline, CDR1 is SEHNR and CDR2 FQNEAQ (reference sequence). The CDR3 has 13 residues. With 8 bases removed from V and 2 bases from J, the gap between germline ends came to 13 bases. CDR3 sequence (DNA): TGTGCCAGCGCCATGCGAGGTCCCTACGAGCAGTACTTC. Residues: CASAMRGPYEQYF.

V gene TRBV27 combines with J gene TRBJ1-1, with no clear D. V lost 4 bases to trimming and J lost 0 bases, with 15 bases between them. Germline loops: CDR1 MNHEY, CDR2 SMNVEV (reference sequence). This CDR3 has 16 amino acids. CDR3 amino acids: CASSSNSRLMNTEAFF. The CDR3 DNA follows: TGTGCCAGCAGTTCTAACAGCCGTCTCATGAACACTGAAGCTTTCTTT.

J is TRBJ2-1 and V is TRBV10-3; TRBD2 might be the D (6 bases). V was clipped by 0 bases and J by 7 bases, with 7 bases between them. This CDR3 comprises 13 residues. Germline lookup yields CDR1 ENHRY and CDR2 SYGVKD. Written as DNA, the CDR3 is TGTGCCATCAGTGAGTCCGCGGGGAATGAGCAGTTCTTC. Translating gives CAISESAGNEQFF.

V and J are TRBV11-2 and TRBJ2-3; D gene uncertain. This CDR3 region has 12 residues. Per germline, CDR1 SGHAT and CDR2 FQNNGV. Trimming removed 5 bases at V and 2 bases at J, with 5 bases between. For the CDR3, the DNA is TGTGCCAGCAGCCCTTACACAGATACGCAGTATTTT. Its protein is CASSPYTDTQYF.

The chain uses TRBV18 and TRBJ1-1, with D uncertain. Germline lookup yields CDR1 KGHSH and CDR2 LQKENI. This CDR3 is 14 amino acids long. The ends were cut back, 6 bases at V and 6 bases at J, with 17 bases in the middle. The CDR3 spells CASSFDGLSAEAFF. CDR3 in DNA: TGTGCCAGCTCCTTCGACGGGCTTAGCGCTGAAGCTTTCTTT.

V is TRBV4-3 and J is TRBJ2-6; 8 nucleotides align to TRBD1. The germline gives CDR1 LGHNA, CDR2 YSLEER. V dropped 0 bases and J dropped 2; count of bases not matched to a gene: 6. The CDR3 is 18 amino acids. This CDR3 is CASSQDLTGAAGANVLTF. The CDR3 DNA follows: TGCGCCAGCAGCCAAGACCTGACAGGGGCGGCTGGGGCCAACGTCCTGACTTTC.

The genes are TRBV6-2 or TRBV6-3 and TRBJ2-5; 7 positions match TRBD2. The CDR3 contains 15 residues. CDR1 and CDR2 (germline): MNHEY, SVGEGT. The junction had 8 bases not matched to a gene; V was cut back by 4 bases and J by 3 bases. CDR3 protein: CASSWGGLHKETQYF. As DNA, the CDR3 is TGTGCCAGCAGTTGGGGGGGTTTGCACAAAGAGACCCAGTACTTC.

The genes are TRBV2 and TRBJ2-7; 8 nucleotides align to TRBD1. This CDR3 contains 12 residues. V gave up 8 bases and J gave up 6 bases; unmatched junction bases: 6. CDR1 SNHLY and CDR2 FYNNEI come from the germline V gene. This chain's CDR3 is CASLKDRGEQYF. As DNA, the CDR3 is TGTGCCAGCCTTAAAGACAGGGGCGAGCAGTACTTC.